The T cell receptor (beta chain) described here comes from a study of PD-1 blockade in mismatch repair-deficient tumors. As for the study in general: Enrolled 2013-2016, patients had progressing, pretreated mismatch repair-deficient cancers of approximately 13 types. Study-level results: After pembrolizumab, tumor-resident clones rose rapidly, then generally contracted before radiologic responses.

Germline V gene sequence: CDR1 SGDLS, CDR2 YYNGEE. Trimming stripped 4 bases from V and 0 bases from J, with 11 bases between. The CDR3 covers 15 residues. As for this clone: Its specificity is unknown.

This table comes from immunoSEQ multiplex PCR, and its TCRdb copy is limited to in-frame clones, with some not included. This table holds around 100,000 clones, over 75% found once. Mismatch repair deficiency was confirmed in all patients, by PCR or immunohistochemistry. A few pembrolizumab responders had their TCRs sequenced. This chain joins TRBV9 and TRBJ1-5; D is uncertain. This clonotype was sampled from an adult with mismatch repair-deficient cancer. The sample consisted of peripheral blood, taken roughly eight months after starting pembrolizumab. CDR3 DNA sequence: TGTGCCAGCAGCCGCGGGGTGTATAGCAATCAGCCCCAGCATTTT. This gives the protein CASSRGVYSNQPQHF.